Sequencing of this TCR beta chain was carried out in a study of siplizumab effects on memory and regulatory T cells (dated 2019 in TCRdb). Some background on the complete study: The study examined how the anti-CD2 antibody siplizumab affects alloreactive T-cell subsets in allogeneic mixed lymphocyte reactions built from human PBMCs.

General study outcomes and caveats: Siplizumab significantly lowered the cumulative frequency of alloreactive sequences that could be traced to unstimulated CD4+ memory T cells. Whether proliferating Tregs from siplizumab cultures actually had suppressive function was not functionally confirmed. Because sequences below about 10^-5 frequency were poorly captured, only a minor fraction of alloreactive clones could be mapped to unstimulated subsets. Compared with memory T cells, unstimulated naive T cells appeared more diverse, and naive cells seemed to make a substantial contribution to the alloresponse. Among mappable alloreactive CD4+ clones, an average Treg-derived fraction of 68.8% was observed with siplizumab, compared with roughly 27% in control reactions. About 80-96% of proliferating CD4+ or CD8+ clones could not be given a naive or memory phenotype.

Sorted unstimulated T cells and proliferating T cells recovered from mixed lymphocyte reactions underwent TCRbeta CDR3 sequencing. Fresh whole blood from around 11 HLA-typed healthy donors was used to isolate PBMCs. To map where alloreactive clones came from, unstimulated CD4+ non-regulatory T cells were FACS-sorted. This clone was seen a single time. There is no known antigen for this receptor. Per-base quality was not reported, and no clone a single base away is much larger than it. Receptors were amplified or captured by the immunoSEQ multiplex PCR assay. Each sample had some 96,000 TCR templates assayed by the deep sequencing platform. Genomic DNA extracted from sorted T cells was used for TCRbeta CDR3 sequencing. The paper's data handling went like this. The R programming language was used for the clonal analysis of the TCRbeta CDR3 data. Unstimulated samples were compared with post-reaction CFSE-low samples to define alloreactive CD4+ and CD8+ clones. Alloreactive CD4+ clones were assigned to regulatory or non-regulatory origin by matching sequences to sorted unstimulated Treg and non-Treg repertoires. Imported from immuneACCESS, the table was reduced by TCRdb to in-frame sequences with V and J called. These copies leave out some clones; in studies compared against another copy, an unresolved V gene accounts for under half, and the cause of the remainder is not known. The V and J calls and clone size were taken over from that table, and D and trimming were inferred from the DNA. This sample has over 100,000 clones in its table, and 93% of those were observed once. The ten largest make up 0.16% of the sample.

This sequence was found in a human donor in good health. Material: non-Treg CD4+ T cells sorted from blood. Read against the paper, the sample's cell subset or site label means: FACS-sorted unstimulated CD4+ non-regulatory T cells.

The DNA reads TGTGCCAGCAGCTTGAGGCAGGGAGGGGTTGAAGCTTTCTTT. Its product reads: CASSLRQGGVEAFF. The chain is assembled from TRBV5-4 and TRBJ1-1; the best D guess is TRBD1, with 5 bases matching. V is cut by 1 base and J by 7 bases, and the space between the germline ends is 14 bases. The germline V gene (reference sequence) gives CDR1 as SGHNT and CDR2 as YYREEE. The CDR3 starts with the cysteine, ends with the phenylalanine, and has 14 residues. Just CDR3 DNA is preserved here, 42 bases in frame from base 1.